This TCR beta chain was identified during a study of T cell responses to AZD1222 COVID-19 vaccine. Produced via immunoSEQ multiplex PCR; TCRdb's table is partial and in-frame only. In the table there are 110,000 to 150,000 clones, approximately 94% of which are singletons. On this clone itself: Its antigen is not identified.

Whole-study findings and limits: Distributed over spike, vaccine-associated CD4 TCRs predominated at 160-218 and 743-854. Clonal diversity was possibly underestimated, and the donors were mostly white British, with more females. Unmutated regions of variants are reportedly targeted by nearly half of spike-specific TCRs.

V dropped 0 bases and J dropped 5 bases, with 10 bases sitting between them. This CDR3 comprises 14 residues. CDR1 LGHNA and CDR2 YSLEER come from the germline V gene. The sequences come from peripheral blood, collected on day 0 of AZD1222 vaccination. The chain uses TRBV4-3 and TRBJ1-2; TRBD1 might be the D (5 bases). The clonotype originates from an adult in good health. The CDR3 spells CASSQEEGNYGYTF. The CDR3 DNA follows: TGCGCCAGCAGCCAAGAAGAGGGGAATTATGGCTACACCTTC.